These 8 T cell receptor beta chains originate from one sample sequenced in a study of cytomegalovirus exposure and HLA in healthy donors. PCR was performed using 60 Vbeta and 13 Jbeta primers. TCRdb's copy holds only in-frame clones and misses some; the assay was immunoSEQ multiplex PCR. Of under 200,000 clones in the sample, about 80% were seen once. The sequenced material came from PBMCs. Receptors were obtained from a man in his forties in good health and CMV-seronegative.

The rearrangement uses TRBV5-4 and TRBJ2-1, with TRBD2 matching over 8 bases. From germline, CDR1 is SGHNT and CDR2 YYREEE (reference sequence). The CDR3 spans 15 residues. Trimming removed 10 bases from V and 2 bases from J; junction bases left unmatched: 11. The chain's CDR3 is CAGSSGGRTYNEQFF. In DNA form, the CDR3 reads TGTGCCGGCTCCTCTGGCGGGAGGACCTACAATGAGCAGTTCTTC.

This clone occurred once. This chain joins TRBV5-5 and TRBJ1-1; possible D gene TRBD1, 6 bases. Germline V gene data show CDR1 as SGHKS and CDR2 as YYEKEE (reference sequence). Trimming removed 4 bases at V and 3 bases at J, with 16 bases between. This CDR3 comprises 15 residues. This chain's CDR3 is CASSPFGGADTEAFF. The CDR3 nucleotides read TGTGCCAGCAGCCCCTTTGGGGGGGCAGACACTGAAGCTTTCTTT.

About this clone: A read error may account for a junction end that differs from germline. The chain links TRBV5-1 to TRBJ2-6, with a tentative D call TRBD1 (5 bases). This CDR3 comprises 13 residues. Germline V gene sequence: CDR1 SGHRS, CDR2 YFSETQ. DNA for the CDR3: TGCGCCAGCAGCAACTCTGGGGCCAACGGCCTGACTTTC. It encodes CASSNSGANGLTF.

This rearrangement joins TRBV18 to TRBJ2-1; 7 bases are a match to TRBD1. Looked up from germline, CDR1 is KGHSH and CDR2 is LQKENI. The CDR3 has 12 amino acids. The ends lost 4 bases at V and 8 bases at J; junction bases unmatched: 2. In nucleotides, the CDR3 is TGTGCCAGCTCACAGGGGGCTTATGAGCAGTTCTTC. Translation: CASSQGAYEQFF.

The J gene is TRBJ2-7, the V gene TRBV15, with no clear D. The CDR3 sequence is 13 residues long. The V gene lost 0 bases and the J gene lost 2 bases, with 5 bases spanning the gap. Germline V gives CDR1 LNHNV, CDR2 YYDKDF (reference sequence). CDR3 DNA sequence: TGTGCCACCAGCAGAGAACAGACCTACGAGCAGTACTTC. It translates to CATSREQTYEQYF.

This clone occurred a few times. The rearrangement joins TRBV7-6 to TRBJ1-4; 7 nucleotides line up with TRBD1. This CDR3 has 17 amino acids. Trimming cost V 5 bases and J 5 bases; bases outside gene matches: 14. CDR1 is SGHVS and CDR2 is FNYEAQ in the germline V gene. For the CDR3, the DNA is TGTGCCAGCAGCCCCGGGACAGTCAACCCTGCCAATGAAAAACTGTTTTTT. It yields the protein CASSPGTVNPANEKLFF. The whole variable domain, filled in from reference TRBV7-6 and TRBJ1-4, reads GAGVSQSPRYKVTKRGQDVALRCDPISGHVSLYWYRQALGQGPEFLTYFNYEAQQDKSGLPNDRFSAERPEGSISTLTIQRTEQRDSAMYRCASSPGTVNPANEKLFFGSGTQLSVL.

CDR3 region: CASSSGTSGRKSSYNEQFF. The CDR3 region has the DNA TGCGCCAGCAGCTCGGGGACTAGCGGGAGGAAGAGCTCCTACAATGAGCAGTTCTTC. V gene TRBV5-1 combines with J gene TRBJ2-1, with 15 nucleotides matching TRBD2. Germline CDR1 SGHRS, CDR2 YFSETQ. J gave up 0 bases and V 3 bases, and 7 bases lay outside the gene matches. The length of the CDR3 is 19 residues.

On this clone itself: This sample includes further DNA sequences coding for the same CDR3. The V and J genes are TRBV19 and TRBJ1-1; TRBD1 might be the D (6 bases). The CDR3 contains 13 residues. Deletions cut 4 bases from V and 2 bases from J, with 8 bases between. In germline, CDR1 is LNHDA, CDR2 SQIVND (reference sequence). The CDR3 DNA is TGTGCCAGTAGTACGACAGGAAACACTGAAGCTTTCTTT. Translated, it gives CASSTTGNTEAFF.